This T cell receptor (beta chain) was captured in a study of T cell responses to AZD1222 COVID-19 vaccine. General observations from the study: Spike-specific TCR breadth and depth were elevated following two AZD1222 doses. Vaccine-associated CD4 TCRs ranged over spike, dominating at 160-218 and 743-854.

Data came from immunoSEQ multiplex PCR; TCRdb stores just in-frame clones and leaves some out. This sample has some 84,000 clones, with approximately 88% found just once. The CDR3 is 15 amino acids. Germline assignment: CDR1 LGHNT and CDR2 FRNRAP. Between the trimmed V and J ends, which lost 8 bases and 0 bases, there was a span of 14 bases. This clone was observed a few times. Its cognate antigen is unknown. The sequences come from peripheral blood, collected on day 0 of AZD1222 vaccination. This receptor was obtained from an adult in good health. V and J are TRBV12-5 and TRBJ2-1; maybe TRBD2 (7 bases). The CDR3: CASSRGGASYNEQFF. CDR3 nucleotide sequence: TGTGCTAGTTCGAGGGGGGGAGCCTCCTACAATGAGCAGTTCTTC.